A selection of T cell receptor beta chains follows, all from one sample in a study of T cell repertoires in cytomegalovirus infection. Their cognate antigens are unknown. TCRdb passed the reads through MiXCR, listing each CDR3 protein once. The data contain some 560,000 distinct CDR3 sequences, around two fifths of them singletons. The sample here was cultured PBMCs, taken from culture after CMV antigen stimulation. These TCRs come from a human donor in good health (CMV status not recorded). Some clones in this sample may be carry-over from other donors' samples. CDR3s include the opening cysteine and the closing phenylalanine or tryptophan. The D gene is left open where the match is weak. Where a row states a size, it is once, few, many or the class of an expanded clone; other rows omit it.

clone_size d_call j_call v_call cdr3_nt cdr3_aa
NA TRBD2 TRBJ2-1 TRBV11-2 TGTGCCAGCAGCTTAAGGGCGGGGGAAGCTGAAAATGAGCAGTTCTTC CASSLRAGEAENEQFF
many NA TRBJ1-2 TRBV7-2 TGTGCCAGCAGCCTGGGCGGGAGGGCCGTTAACTATGGCTACACCTTC CASSLGGRAVNYGYTF
few TRBD1 TRBJ1-6 TRBV6-1 TGTGCCAGCAGTCCGGGACAGGGATCCTATAATTCACCCCTCCACTTT CASSPGQGSYNSPLHF
NA NA TRBJ2-2 TRBV4-1 TGCGCCAGCAGCCAAGCAGGGACGAACACCGGGGAGCTGTTTTTT CASSQAGTNTGELFF
NA NA TRBJ2-7 TRBV3-1 TGTGCCAGCAGCCATGGCTCCGCCTACGAGCAGTACTTC CASSHGSAYEQYF
few TRBD1 TRBJ1-2 TRBV7-2 TGTGCCAGCAGCTTCGGACAGGCGCGAGGCTACACCTTC CASSFGQARGYTF
NA TRBD1 TRBJ2-5 TRBV11-2 TGTGCCAGCAGCTTAGGAGACAGGGACCAAGAGACCCAGTACTTC CASSLGDRDQETQYF
NA TRBD1 TRBJ2-7 TRBV5-6 TGTGCCAGCAGCTTCCCGACAGGGCGGAACGAGCAGTACTTC CASSFPTGRNEQYF
few NA TRBJ2-1 TRBV2 TGTGCCAGCAGTCAGGACTGGAATGAGCAGTTCTTC CASSQDWNEQFF
NA TRBD2 TRBJ2-3 TRBV7-6 TGTGCCAGCAGCTTAAGCGGGGGGCGGGACCTCGTCGATACGCAGTATTTT CASSLSGGRDLVDTQYF
NA NA TRBJ1-5 TRBV7-2 TGTGCCAGCAGCCGCACCTACGATCAGCCCCAGCATTTT CASSRTYDQPQHF
few TRBD2 TRBJ2-1 TRBV7-6 TGTGCCAGCAGCCTGACTAGCGGGGTGCGCTCCTACAATGAGCAGTTCTTC CASSLTSGVRSYNEQFF
NA NA TRBJ2-3 TRBV7-4 TGTGCCAGCCCTACCCCCGATACGCAGTATTTT CASPTPDTQYF
NA NA TRBJ2-5 TRBV6-2/TRBV6-3 TGTGCCAGCAGTAGGGGACCCAGCCAAGAGACCCAGTACTTC CASSRGPSQETQYF
NA TRBD2 TRBJ2-7 TRBV11-2 TGTGCCAGCAGCCTGACTAGCGGGAGCGACTACGAGCAGTACTTC CASSLTSGSDYEQYF
many TRBD1 TRBJ2-1 TRBV29-1 TGCAGTCATACCGGACAGGTCCAAAATGAGCAGTTCTTC CSHTGQVQNEQFF
NA NA TRBJ2-1 TRBV2 TGTGCCAGCAGTTCTAGCGCGGGGAATGAGCAGTTCTTC CASSSSAGNEQFF
few NA TRBJ1-3 TRBV6-8 TGTGCCAGCAGGGTGGGGGGGCTGATAACCATATATTTT CASRVGGLITIYF
NA TRBD1 TRBJ2-7 TRBV29-1 TGCAGCGTTGGGGACAGGGGGCAGGAGCAGTACTTC CSVGDRGQEQYF
many NA TRBJ2-7 TRBV7-2 TGTGCCAGCAGCCGGGACTTAGCTGGCTACGAGCAGTACTTC CASSRDLAGYEQYF
NA NA TRBJ1-1 TRBV7-9 TGTGCCAGCAGCGATCTTCGAGGGGACCTGCACCTTTTT CASSDLRGDLHLF
NA NA TRBJ1-5 TRBV5-1 TGCGCCAGCAGTGTTACAGGTCCTAGGATTCAACCCCAGCATTTT CASSVTGPRIQPQHF
few NA TRBJ2-3 TRBV7-6 TGTGCCAGCAGCTTACTAGCTAGCTCAGATACGCAGTATTTT CASSLLASSDTQYF
NA NA TRBJ1-1 TRBV12-3/TRBV12-4 TGTGCCAGCAGTTTTCCGGGGGCGGGCACTGAAGCTTTCTTT CASSFPGAGTEAFF
NA TRBD2 TRBJ2-7 TRBV4-1 TGCGCCAGCAGCCAACTTCAGCGGGGATACGAGCAGTACTTC CASSQLQRGYEQYF
NA TRBD2 TRBJ2-7 TRBV6-2/TRBV6-3 TGTGCCAGCGGACTAGGAAGCGAGCAGTACTTC CASGLGSEQYF
few NA TRBJ2-5 TRBV7-2 TGTGCCAGCAGCGCCAGAGAGACCCAGTACTTC CASSARETQYF
NA NA TRBJ1-2 TRBV29-1 TGCAGCGCCGACCTTGAGTATGGCTACACCTTC CSADLEYGYTF
NA NA TRBJ1-1 TRBV6-4 TGTGCCAGCAGTGACTCGTTTCGCAAAGCTTTCTTT CASSDSFRKAFF
NA NA TRBJ2-2 TRBV6-2/TRBV6-3 TGTGCCAGCACCCAAGGGCCAAACACCGGGGAGCTGTTTTTT CASTQGPNTGELFF
few TRBD2 TRBJ2-5 TRBV6-2/TRBV6-3 TGTGCCAGCAGTTACCTGGGACTAGGAGTAGAGACCCAGTACTTC CASSYLGLGVETQYF
NA NA TRBJ1-6 TRBV6-2/TRBV6-3 TGTGCCAGCGGGGATTGGGCGGATTCACCCCTCCACTTT CASGDWADSPLHF
NA TRBD2 TRBJ2-3 TRBV7-8 TGTGCCAGCAGCTTAGGCTTTGGCGGGGGGGGTCCAGATACGCAGTATTTT CASSLGFGGGGPDTQYF
NA TRBD1 TRBJ1-4 TRBV20-1 TGCAGTGCAAGGGGTTTGGAGGGGGCAAGTGGGTTGCTCAATGAAAAACTGTTTTTT CSARGLEGASGLLNEKLFF
NA NA TRBJ2-2 TRBV7-2 TGTGCCAGCAGCTTAGCATATGGGCCTACCGGGGAGCTGTTTTTT CASSLAYGPTGELFF
NA NA TRBJ1-3 TRBV2 TGTGCCAGCAGCGGACAGCTCTCTGGAAACACCATATATTTT CASSGQLSGNTIYF